The source of this TCR beta chain is a study of T-cell reconstitution after alpha-beta-depleted transplantation in children. Study findings and constraints: Surviving recipient T cells and thymic progenitors accounted for the high day-60 TCRbeta diversity observed in some patients. Newly produced T cells mostly accounted for T-cell counts and diversity one year post-transplant.

Preparation of the TCRbeta library involved a method that used unique molecular identifiers. TCRdb analysed the PCR reads with MiXCR anew, one entry per CDR3 protein. The data show just under 250,000 distinct CDR3 sequences, under 30% seen once. Concerning this clonotype itself: Antigen specificity is unknown.

The sequence was obtained from a girl between 2 and 10 years old with Fanconi anemia, due to receive a stem cell transplant. This material consisted of PBMCs, taken before TCRalphabeta/CD19-depleted stem cell transplant.

CDR3 amino acids: CASSQRTSGSYEQYF. Here the CDR3 DNA reads TGTGCCAGCAGCCAACGGACTAGCGGGAGCTACGAGCAGTACTTC. This chain connects TRBV4-2 to TRBJ2-7; TRBD2 matches 13 bases. V lost 2 bases, J lost 3 bases, and 1 base stayed unmatched. The CDR3 length is 15 residues. CDR1 and CDR2 from the germline V gene are LGHNA and YNFKEQ.